Listed below are T cell receptor beta chains from one sample, sequenced in a study of regulatory T cells in long-lasting Graves disease. TCRdb re-analysed the multiplex PCR reads in MiXCR, keeping a single row per CDR3 protein. The sample lists fewer than 550,000 distinct CDR3 sequences, less than 20% occurring once. The data were also submitted as part of a second study, on T cells in Graves' hyperthyroidism and ophthalmopathy.

Source: peripheral blood mononuclear cells (PBMCs), taken at new diagnosis, from a patient treated with antithyroid drugs. The receptors derive from a woman aged 18-29 years with Graves disease. CDR3s include the opening cysteine and the closing phenylalanine or tryptophan. A D gene is named only where the DNA matches it firmly. A clone size is listed for some rows: how often the clone was seen (once, few, many), or a class if it is expanded.

d_gene: -
v_gene: TRBV3-1
j_gene: TRBJ1-4
abundance: -
CDR3nt: TGTGCCAGCAGCCGAACAGGGATAGGAAAACTGTTTTTT
CDR3aa: CASSRTGIGKLFF

d_gene: -
v_gene: TRBV20-1
j_gene: TRBJ1-4
abundance: few
CDR3nt: TGCAGTGCTAGATTCAGGTCGATCGGTGAAAAACTGTTTTTT
CDR3aa: CSARFRSIGEKLFF

d_gene: -
v_gene: TRBV6-5
j_gene: TRBJ1-1
abundance: many
CDR3nt: TGTGCCAGCAGTTACCAGTCCCCGAACACTGAAGCTTTCTTT
CDR3aa: CASSYQSPNTEAFF

d_gene: -
v_gene: TRBV6-2/TRBV6-3
j_gene: TRBJ2-5
abundance: -
CDR3nt: TGTGCCAGCAGGAAACTAGCCCAGGCGGGGACCCAGTACTTC
CDR3aa: CASRKLAQAGTQYF

d_gene: TRBD2
v_gene: TRBV5-1
j_gene: TRBJ2-1
abundance: few
CDR3nt: TGCGCCAGCAGCGGTCTAGCGGGCAGTGCCAATGAGCAGTTCTTC
CDR3aa: CASSGLAGSANEQFF

d_gene: -
v_gene: TRBV2
j_gene: TRBJ1-2
abundance: many
CDR3nt: TGTGCCAGCAGTGAAGAAGCCTCCCTATACTATGGCTACACCTTC
CDR3aa: CASSEEASLYYGYTF

d_gene: TRBD2
v_gene: TRBV18
j_gene: TRBJ2-3
abundance: many
CDR3nt: TGTGCCAGCTCACCACTCGGAGGCACTAGCGGAGGAGATACGCAGTATTTT
CDR3aa: CASSPLGGTSGGDTQYF

d_gene: -
v_gene: TRBV28
j_gene: TRBJ1-3
abundance: many
CDR3nt: TGTGCCAGCAGTTTCGAGACAGGACTTGCATCTGGAAACACCATATATTTT
CDR3aa: CASSFETGLASGNTIYF

d_gene: TRBD2
v_gene: TRBV7-9
j_gene: TRBJ2-5
abundance: many
CDR3nt: TGTGCCAGCAGCTCCCCGGCGGGGGGCAGCGAGACCCAGTACTTC
CDR3aa: CASSSPAGGSETQYF

d_gene: -
v_gene: TRBV7-2
j_gene: TRBJ2-3
abundance: -
CDR3nt: TGTGCCAGCAGCTCCCACGCAGAAGATACGCAGTATTTT
CDR3aa: CASSSHAEDTQYF

d_gene: -
v_gene: TRBV10-3
j_gene: TRBJ2-1
abundance: few
CDR3nt: TGTGCCATCAGTGATGCGGGATTCGGGGTAGATGAGCAGTTCTTC
CDR3aa: CAISDAGFGVDEQFF

d_gene: TRBD1
v_gene: TRBV20-1
j_gene: TRBJ2-7
abundance: few
CDR3nt: TGCAGTGCTAGTGCCGACAGGGATATTTCCTACGAGCAGTACTTC
CDR3aa: CSASADRDISYEQYF

d_gene: -
v_gene: TRBV28
j_gene: TRBJ1-5
abundance: many
CDR3nt: TGTGCCAGCAGTTTGATAGGGTTCGGCGATCAGCCCCAGCATTTT
CDR3aa: CASSLIGFGDQPQHF

d_gene: -
v_gene: TRBV20-1
j_gene: TRBJ1-2
abundance: -
CDR3nt: TGCAGTGCTAGAGACCAAGGGGAGACGAATGGCTACACCTTC
CDR3aa: CSARDQGETNGYTF

d_gene: TRBD2
v_gene: TRBV5-6
j_gene: TRBJ2-1
abundance: few
CDR3nt: TGTGCCAGCAGCTTGTTGGCTAGCGGCTCCTACAATGAGCAGTTCTTC
CDR3aa: CASSLLASGSYNEQFF

d_gene: TRBD1
v_gene: TRBV19
j_gene: TRBJ2-5
abundance: -
CDR3nt: TGTGCCAGTAGTATATCGAGGGGGCTCGAGACCCAGTACTTC
CDR3aa: CASSISRGLETQYF

d_gene: -
v_gene: TRBV20-1
j_gene: TRBJ2-5
abundance: -
CDR3nt: TGCAGTGCTAGAGATCCAGACAAGGAGTTCTTTGAGACCCAGTACTTC
CDR3aa: CSARDPDKEFFETQYF

d_gene: -
v_gene: TRBV6-1
j_gene: TRBJ1-6
abundance: many
CDR3nt: TGTGCCAGCAGGCCGGACCGGGGTTTGATTTCACCCCTCCACTTT
CDR3aa: CASRPDRGLISPLHF

d_gene: TRBD2
v_gene: TRBV30
j_gene: TRBJ2-7
abundance: -
CDR3nt: TGTGCCTCTGTCACTAGCGGGAGTAGTCTCGAGCAGTACTTC
CDR3aa: CASVTSGSSLEQYF

d_gene: -
v_gene: TRBV20-1
j_gene: TRBJ1-2
abundance: many
CDR3nt: TGCAGTGCTAGTGAGGAGGGCTATGGCTACACCTTC
CDR3aa: CSASEEGYGYTF

d_gene: -
v_gene: TRBV9
j_gene: TRBJ1-2
abundance: many
CDR3nt: TGTGCCAGCAGCGTAAGTCGGACGGACCCTAACTATGGCTACACCTTC
CDR3aa: CASSVSRTDPNYGYTF

d_gene: -
v_gene: TRBV11-3
j_gene: TRBJ2-1
abundance: many
CDR3nt: TGTGCCAGCAGCTTAGGAAGCGGCTATTACAATGAGCAGTTCTTC
CDR3aa: CASSLGSGYYNEQFF

d_gene: -
v_gene: TRBV19
j_gene: TRBJ1-5
abundance: -
CDR3nt: TGTGCCAGTAGTTTCAGGACAGATCAGCCCCAGCATTTT
CDR3aa: CASSFRTDQPQHF

d_gene: TRBD1
v_gene: TRBV6-2/TRBV6-3
j_gene: TRBJ2-1
abundance: many
CDR3nt: TGTGCCATAAAGACAGGGAAAACAAATGAGCAGTTCTTC
CDR3aa: CAIKTGKTNEQFF

d_gene: -
v_gene: TRBV7-3
j_gene: TRBJ2-5
abundance: many
CDR3nt: TGTGCCAGCAGCTTAATGGAACAAGAGACCCAGTACTTC
CDR3aa: CASSLMEQETQYF

d_gene: TRBD2
v_gene: TRBV7-2
j_gene: TRBJ2-5
abundance: -
CDR3nt: TGTGCCAGCAGCTCCTCGGGACTAGCGGGAGGGATACTCTTC
CDR3aa: CASSSSGLAGGILF

d_gene: -
v_gene: TRBV11-2
j_gene: TRBJ2-1
abundance: many
CDR3nt: TGTGCCAGCAGCTTACTGTTAGGGCAGTTCTTC
CDR3aa: CASSLLLGQFF

d_gene: -
v_gene: TRBV7-2
j_gene: TRBJ1-1
abundance: many
CDR3nt: TGTGCCAGCAGCTTAGTAAGAGGTGGTCTTCGTGTAACATTGTCTGAAGCTTTCTTT
CDR3aa: CASSLVRGGLRVTLSEAFF

d_gene: -
v_gene: TRBV7-9
j_gene: TRBJ2-1
abundance: few
CDR3nt: TGTGCCAGCAGCCCGATCGAAGGGACTTTCTACAATGAGCAGTTCTTC
CDR3aa: CASSPIEGTFYNEQFF

d_gene: -
v_gene: TRBV3-1
j_gene: TRBJ2-7
abundance: -
CDR3nt: TGTGCCAGCAGCCAAGAACAATTCCTCTCCGAGCAGTACTTC
CDR3aa: CASSQEQFLSEQYF

d_gene: -
v_gene: TRBV28
j_gene: TRBJ1-2
abundance: -
CDR3nt: TGTGCCAGCATCATAGAGGGGTACGGCTACACCTTC
CDR3aa: CASIIEGYGYTF

d_gene: -
v_gene: TRBV7-6
j_gene: TRBJ2-2
abundance: -
CDR3nt: TGTGCCAGCATCCAGTCGGGCGGGACGATCGGGGAGCTGTTTTTT
CDR3aa: CASIQSGGTIGELFF

d_gene: TRBD1
v_gene: TRBV12-3/TRBV12-4
j_gene: TRBJ2-3
abundance: many
CDR3nt: TGTGCCAGCAGCTGGACAGGGGGCAGTAGAAAGGGCACAGATACGCAGTATTTT
CDR3aa: CASSWTGGSRKGTDTQYF

d_gene: -
v_gene: TRBV27
j_gene: TRBJ1-1
abundance: many
CDR3nt: TGTGCCAGCAACAGGGACATCGGAGGGAACACTGAAGCTTTCTTT
CDR3aa: CASNRDIGGNTEAFF